These 31 T cell receptor beta chains came from one sample sequenced in a study of blood T cell repertoires in COVID-19. Clones were sequenced by immunoSEQ multiplex PCR, and TCRdb holds only the in-frame ones, with some missing. In the table there are approximately 190,000 clones, roughly four fifths of which are singletons. The sequenced sample was peripheral blood. The receptor source for this set is a woman in her sixties or seventies with active or convalescent COVID-19.

The chain uses TRBV7-6 and TRBJ1-2; TRBD1 matches at 8 bases. CDR3 length: 16 amino acids. With V trimmed by 1 base and J by 2 bases, 6 bases remained unmatched. Germline V gene data show CDR1 as SGHVS and CDR2 as FNYEAQ. The CDR3: CASSLDRGGLNYGYTF. CDR3 nucleotides: TGTGCCAGCAGCTTAGACAGGGGGGGCCTAAACTATGGCTACACCTTC.

This clone was seen just once. The chain joins TRBV6-5 to TRBJ1-2; 10 bases map to TRBD1. The germline V gene has CDR1 MNHEY and CDR2 SVGAGI. The CDR3 is 15 residues long. After removal of 2 bases from V and 7 bases from J, the junction contained 7 bases not matched to a gene. The CDR3 region is CASSYAGTGEFGYTF. Here the CDR3 DNA reads TGTGCCAGCAGTTACGCGGGGACAGGGGAGTTTGGCTACACCTTC.

The rearrangement uses TRBV7-3 and TRBJ2-5; TRBD1 matches at 8 bases. V gave up 2 bases and J gave up 5 bases; unmatched junction bases: 7. Germline lookup yields CDR1 SGHTA and CDR2 FQGTGA. This CDR3 comprises 15 residues. CDR3 region: CASSLQGARDETQYF. As DNA, the CDR3 is TGTGCCAGCAGCTTACAGGGGGCGAGGGATGAGACCCAGTACTTC.

The chain recombines TRBV6-2 or TRBV6-3 with TRBJ2-1; 7 bases are shared with TRBD2. Trimming at V came to 6 bases and at J to 6 bases, leaving 8 bases not matched to a gene. The CDR3 consists of 14 residues. Germline CDR1 and CDR2: MNHEY and SVGEGT. As DNA, the CDR3 is TGTGCCAGCAGCATCACATGGGAGGGCAATGAGCAGTTCTTC. Translating gives CASSITWEGNEQFF.

J is TRBJ2-2 and V is TRBV30; maybe TRBD2 (5 bases). Germline V gene sequence: CDR1 GTSNPN, CDR2 SVGIG (reference sequence). The CDR3 sequence is 15 residues long. Trimming cost V 3 bases and J 5 bases, with 16 bases left between them. The CDR3 region is CAWSEDGGWTGELFF. Here the CDR3 DNA reads TGTGCCTGGAGCGAGGACGGCGGGTGGACCGGGGAGCTGTTTTTT. The full variable domain, completed using reference TRBV30 and TRBJ2-2, is SQTIHQWPATLVQPVGSPLSLECTVEGTSNPNLYWYRQAAGRGLQLLFYSVGIGQISSEVPQNLSASRPQDRQFILSSKKLLLSDSGFYLCAWSEDGGWTGELFFGEGSRLTVL.

The rearrangement uses TRBV15 and TRBJ2-7, with 11 nucleotides matching TRBD1. The CDR3 has 16 residues. Germline values: CDR1 LNHNV, CDR2 YYDKDF (reference sequence). V shed 3 bases and J 4 bases; nucleotides not matched to a gene: 8. The CDR3 bases are TGTGCCACCAGCAGGGGCGGGGGGACAGGGGGATACGAGCAGTACTTC. This sequence encodes CATSRGGGTGGYEQYF.

This clone was observed a handful of times. This chain connects TRBV5-1 to TRBJ1-2; 8 bases map to TRBD1. The CDR3 extends over 13 amino acids. The J segment lost 3 bases and the V segment lost 4 bases, leaving 2 bases of the junction unmatched. The V gene's germline CDR1 is SGHRS and CDR2 YFSETQ. The chain's CDR3 is CASSMDRDYGYTF. The CDR3 DNA follows: TGCGCCAGCAGCATGGACAGGGACTATGGCTACACCTTC.

The gene calls are TRBV7-2 and TRBJ1-3; tentative D call: TRBD1 (6 bases). V was cut by 0 bases and J by 8 bases, with 14 bases left in between. From germline, CDR1 is SGHTA and CDR2 FQGNSA. CDR3 length equals 15 residues. CDR3 region: CASSLARAGVDTIYF. For the CDR3, the DNA is TGTGCCAGCAGCTTAGCACGGGCAGGGGTAGACACCATATATTTT. The variable domain in full, with the rest retrieved from reference TRBV7-2 and TRBJ1-3, is GAGVSQSPSNKVTEKGKDVELRCDPISGHTALYWYRQSLGQGLEFLIYFQGNSAPDKSGLPSDRFSAERTGGSVSTLTIQRTQQEDSAVYLCASSLARAGVDTIYFGEGSWLTVV.

CDR3 region: CASRDSPSGNTIYF. In nucleotides, the CDR3 is TGTGCCAGCCGGGACAGTCCCTCTGGAAACACCATATATTTT. The chain joins TRBV2 to TRBJ1-3; 7 nucleotides align to TRBD1. The V gene end was trimmed by 8 bases and the J gene end by 0 bases; junction bases not matched to a gene: 4. Germline CDR1 is SNHLY and CDR2 is FYNNEI. The CDR3 is 14 amino acids.

A note on this clone: This CDR3 is also generated by other DNA sequences in the sample. The chain uses TRBV7-3 and TRBJ2-1; 15 nucleotides match TRBD2. The CDR3 contains 17 residues. Germline assignment: CDR1 SGHTA and CDR2 FQGTGA. The trim removed 0 bases at V and 9 bases at J, leaving 6 bases unmatched. CDR3 nucleotide sequence: TGTGCCAGCAGCTTAACCCCAGGACTAGCGGGAGGGGGTGAGCAGTTCTTC. Amino acid sequence: CASSLTPGLAGGGEQFF.

This clone was found once. This chain links TRBV9 with TRBJ2-3; 9 bases fit TRBD2. This CDR3 has 16 amino acids. Germline V gene sequence: CDR1 SGDLS, CDR2 YYNGEE. J gave up 2 bases and V 0 bases, and 4 bases lay outside the gene matches. The CDR3 loop is CASSVGGGRATDTQYF. CDR3 in DNA: TGTGCCAGCAGCGTAGGCGGCGGGAGGGCCACAGATACGCAGTATTTT.

The sample holds one count of this clone. The rearrangement links TRBV5-4 to TRBJ2-3, with 9 bases aligning to TRBD1. Germline CDR1 is SGHNT and CDR2 is YYREEE (reference sequence). This CDR3 contains 16 residues. Trimming removed 4 bases from V and 6 bases from J; junction bases left unmatched: 12. DNA of the CDR3: TGTGCCAGCAGCCCACACGGGACAGGGAGAGGGGATACGCAGTATTTT. Protein product: CASSPHGTGRGDTQYF.

The chain couples TRBV29-1 to TRBJ2-1, with TRBD2 identical over 7 bases. This CDR3 region has 13 residues. The germline V gene has CDR1 SQVTM and CDR2 ANQGSEA. V was pared by 8 bases and J by 2 bases, with 6 bases of the junction left unmatched. The CDR3 region is CSCFGGTYNEQFF. The CDR3 nucleotides are TGCAGCTGCTTCGGGGGGACCTACAATGAGCAGTTCTTC.

V gene TRBV5-6 combines with J gene TRBJ2-3, with 8 positions matching TRBD1. CDR3 size: 16 residues. CDR1 is SGHDT and CDR2 is YYEEEE in the germline V gene. With 4 bases clipped from V and 3 bases from J, the junction kept 10 bases outside the gene matches. CDR3 residues: CASSPPGGAITDTQYF. CDR3 nucleotides: TGTGCCAGCAGCCCGCCAGGGGGCGCGATAACAGATACGCAGTATTTT. Complete variable domain (other parts from reference TRBV5-6 and TRBJ2-3): DAGVTQSPTHLIKTRGQQVTLRCSPKSGHDTVSWYQQALGQGPQFIFQYYEEEERQRGNFPDRFSGHQFPNYSSELNVNALLLGDSALYLCASSPPGGAITDTQYFGPGTRLTVL.

This chain links TRBV18 with TRBJ2-5; D is perhaps TRBD1 (6 bases). The CDR3 length is 16 residues. CDR1 is KGHSH and CDR2 is LQKENI in the germline V gene. Trimming took 1 base from V and 1 from J, leaving 13 bases between them. This CDR3 reads CASSPLGTRVQETQYF. CDR3 coding DNA: TGTGCCAGCTCACCACTCGGGACAAGGGTCCAAGAGACCCAGTACTTC.

This chain connects TRBV28 to TRBJ2-7, with 13 nucleotides matching TRBD2. The germline gives CDR1 MDHEN, CDR2 SYDVKM. CDR3 length: 19 amino acids. Unmatched junction bases numbered 18, after V lost 6 bases and J lost 4 bases. CDR3 bases: TGTGCCAGCAGCCCTCTCCCCTGGACTAGCGGGAGTAAGTTGTACGAGCAGTACTTC. Protein sequence: CASSPLPWTSGSKLYEQYF.

This clone was counted a single time. V usage is TRBV5-1 and J usage is TRBJ2-1; 7 positions agree with TRBD2. CDR3 size: 16 residues. Germline-derived CDR1 and CDR2 are SGHRS and YFSETQ. V shed 0 bases, J shed 5 bases, and the junction held 8 bases outside the gene matches. The CDR3 here is CASSLVPSGVNNEQFF. The CDR3 DNA reads as TGCGCCAGCAGCTTGGTACCTAGCGGCGTAAACAATGAGCAGTTCTTC.

The gene calls are TRBV4-1 and TRBJ1-2, with 12 bases fitting TRBD1. Germline V CDR1 and CDR2: MGHRA, YSYEKL. With V trimmed by 0 bases and J by 4 bases, 3 bases remained unmatched. The CDR3 contains 16 residues. The CDR3 coding sequence is TGCGCCAGCAGCCAAGATGGGACAGGGGGCTTCTATGGCTACACCTTC. Translation gives CASSQDGTGGFYGYTF.

The gene calls are TRBV11-2 and TRBJ2-3, with D unresolved. V lost 1 base and J 5 bases, leaving 4 bases between the germline ends. Looked up from germline, CDR1 is SGHAT and CDR2 is FQNNGV. This CDR3 comprises 12 residues. The DNA for the CDR3 is TGTGCCAGCAGCTTAGGGAGAGATACGCAGTATTTT. Its translation is CASSLGRDTQYF.

The chain employs TRBV27 and TRBJ2-7, with D maybe TRBD1 (6 bases). In germline, CDR1 is MNHEY, CDR2 SMNVEV (reference sequence). CDR3 length: 13 amino acids. Trimming left V 2 bases short and J 6 bases short, with 11 bases between. In nucleotides, the CDR3 is TGTGCCAGCAGTTTAGCGAGGGGGTCCGAGCAGTACTTC. Protein product: CASSLARGSEQYF.

This chain links TRBV6-5 with TRBJ1-1; D remains unclear. The CDR3 totals 12 residues. Between the trimmed V and J ends, which lost 6 bases and 0 bases, there was a span of 5 bases. Germline CDR1 MNHEY, CDR2 SVGAGI. CDR3 nucleotides: TGTGCCAGCAGGCGCGTGAACACTGAAGCTTTCTTT. It specifies CASRRVNTEAFF.

The chain combines TRBV7-9 with TRBJ1-4, with 8 bases lining up with TRBD1. V shed 6 bases, J shed 5 bases, and the junction held 11 bases outside the gene matches. CDR3 size: 16 residues. Germline V gene data show CDR1 as SEHNR and CDR2 as FQNEAQ (reference sequence). The CDR3 sequence: CASSQAMGTGNEKLFF. CDR3 sequence (DNA): TGTGCCAGCAGTCAAGCCATGGGGACAGGAAATGAAAAACTGTTTTTT.

The J gene is TRBJ1-2, the V gene TRBV19, with 7 bases identical to TRBD1. Trimming at V came to 3 bases and at J to 6 bases, leaving 10 bases not matched to a gene. The CDR3 has 15 amino acids. The germline gives CDR1 LNHDA, CDR2 SQIVND (reference sequence). In DNA form, the CDR3 reads TGTGCCAGTAGTATCTACCCTACAGGGGAAGATGGCTACACCTTC. Encoded protein: CASSIYPTGEDGYTF.

J is TRBJ1-2 and V is TRBV7-2; D may be TRBD1 (5 bases). The germline CDR1 and CDR2 sequences are SGHTA and FQGNSA. V was pared by 1 base and J by 6 bases, with 15 bases between. The CDR3 sequence is 15 residues long. CDR3 sequence: CASSLGRVGGDGYTF. CDR3 bases: TGTGCCAGCAGCTTAGGCAGGGTAGGCGGGGATGGCTACACCTTC.

The rearrangement uses TRBV18 and TRBJ1-4; D perhaps matches TRBD1 (5 bases). CDR1 and CDR2 (germline): KGHSH, LQKENI. The CDR3 totals 16 residues. The V gene lost 4 bases and the J gene lost 8 bases, with 20 bases spanning the gap. Here the CDR3 reads CASSLRTREDDEKLFF. CDR3 DNA: TGTGCCAGCTCACTTCGAACCAGGGAAGACGACGAAAAACTGTTTTTT. Looking up the rest from reference TRBV18 and TRBJ1-4 gives the full variable domain: NAGVMQNPRHLVRRRGQEARLRCSPMKGHSHVYWYRQLPEEGLKFMVYLQKENIIDESGMPKERFSAEFPKEGPSILRIQQVVRGDSAAYFCASSLRTREDDEKLFFGSGTQLSVL.

This chain joins TRBV18 and TRBJ1-1, with 7 nucleotides matching TRBD1. The CDR3 has 13 residues. The V gene end was trimmed by 8 bases and the J gene end by 2 bases; junction bases not matched to a gene: 5. Per the germline V gene, CDR1 is KGHSH and CDR2 is LQKENI. The CDR3 here is CASQDRYNTEAFF. The CDR3 bases are TGTGCCAGCCAGGACAGGTATAACACTGAAGCTTTCTTT.

This chain connects TRBV27 to TRBJ2-3, with D possibly being TRBD1 (8 bases). This CDR3 comprises 16 residues. Trimming removed 5 bases from V and 4 bases from J, with 19 bases in between. The V gene's germline CDR1 is MNHEY and CDR2 SMNVEV (reference sequence). CDR3 loop: CASSPNRGGSADTQYF. The CDR3 nucleotides are TGTGCCAGCAGTCCAAACAGGGGGGGTAGCGCAGATACGCAGTATTTT.

The chain recombines TRBV28 with TRBJ1-1; 10 nucleotides line up with TRBD1. The CDR3 length is 16 residues. CDR1 and CDR2 (germline): MDHEN, SYDVKM. The V gene end was trimmed by 5 bases and the J gene end by 4 bases; junction bases not matched to a gene: 10. CDR3 sequence (DNA): TGTGCCAGCAGTCTAGGGACAGGGGTGCAGGGCACTGAAGCTTTCTTT. It is translated as CASSLGTGVQGTEAFF.

This chain connects TRBV7-3 to TRBJ2-3, with 8 bases identical to TRBD1. There are 14 residues in the CDR3. CDR1 and CDR2 (germline): SGHTA, FQGTGA. V lost 5 bases and J lost 4; bases outside the gene matches: 5. CDR3 in amino acids: CASSPQGAADTQYF. Here the CDR3 DNA reads TGTGCCAGCAGCCCTCAGGGGGCGGCAGATACGCAGTATTTT.

The chain links TRBV2 to TRBJ2-5; 10 positions agree with TRBD1. CDR1 and CDR2 from the germline V gene are SNHLY and FYNNEI. The CDR3 has 15 amino acids. The J segment lost 5 bases and the V segment lost 5 bases, leaving 8 bases of the junction unmatched. The CDR3 here is CASSIRQGARETQYF. As DNA, the CDR3 is TGTGCCAGCAGTATACGACAGGGGGCGCGGGAGACCCAGTACTTC.

This clone came up a few times. The rearrangement links TRBV2 to TRBJ2-2; 11 positions match TRBD2. J was trimmed by 1 base and V by 3 bases; bases with no gene match: 13. Germline-derived CDR1 and CDR2 are SNHLY and FYNNEI. This CDR3 is built from 20 residues. The CDR3 is CASSEPSGGLAAENTGELFF. The CDR3 DNA reads as TGTGCCAGCAGTGAGCCCAGCGGGGGACTAGCGGCGGAGAACACCGGGGAGCTGTTTTTT.